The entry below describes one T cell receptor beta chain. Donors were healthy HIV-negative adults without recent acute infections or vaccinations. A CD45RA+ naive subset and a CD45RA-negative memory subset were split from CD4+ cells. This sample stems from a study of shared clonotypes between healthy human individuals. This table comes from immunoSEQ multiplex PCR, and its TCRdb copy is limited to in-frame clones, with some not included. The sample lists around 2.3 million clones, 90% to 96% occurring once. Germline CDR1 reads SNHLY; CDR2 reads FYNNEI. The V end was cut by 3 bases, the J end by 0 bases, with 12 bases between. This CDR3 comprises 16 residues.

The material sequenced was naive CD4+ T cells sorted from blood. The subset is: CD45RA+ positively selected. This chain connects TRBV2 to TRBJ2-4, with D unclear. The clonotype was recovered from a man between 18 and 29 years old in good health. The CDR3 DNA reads TGTGCCAGCAGTGAGTCCAGAAACCTAGCCAAAAACATTCAGTACTTC. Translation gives CASSESRNLAKNIQYF. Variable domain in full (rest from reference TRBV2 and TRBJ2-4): EPEVTQTPSHQVTQMGQEVILRCVPISNHLYFYWYRQILGQKVEFLVSFYNNEISEKSEIFDDQFSVERPDGSNFTLKIRSTKLEDSAMYFCASSESRNLAKNIQYFGAGTRLSVL.